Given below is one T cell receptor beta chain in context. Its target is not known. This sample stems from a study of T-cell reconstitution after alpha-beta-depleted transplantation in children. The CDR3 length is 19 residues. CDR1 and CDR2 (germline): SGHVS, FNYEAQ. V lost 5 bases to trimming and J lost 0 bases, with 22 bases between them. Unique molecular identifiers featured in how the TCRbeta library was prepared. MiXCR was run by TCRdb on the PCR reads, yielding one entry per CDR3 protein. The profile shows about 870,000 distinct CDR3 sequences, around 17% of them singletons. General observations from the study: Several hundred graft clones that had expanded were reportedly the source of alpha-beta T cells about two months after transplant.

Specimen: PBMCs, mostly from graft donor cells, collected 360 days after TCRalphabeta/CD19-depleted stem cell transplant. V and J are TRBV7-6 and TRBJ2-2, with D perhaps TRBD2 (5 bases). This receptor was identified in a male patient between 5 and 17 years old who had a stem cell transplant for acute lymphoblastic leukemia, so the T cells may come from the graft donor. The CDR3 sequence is CASSPWELLAGANTGELFF. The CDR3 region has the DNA TGTGCCAGCAGCCCCTGGGAGCTCCTCGCAGGCGCGAACACCGGGGAGCTGTTTTTT.